The 28 T cell receptor beta chains presented below share a single source sample, sequenced in a study of blood T cell repertoires in COVID-19. Sequencing was performed with immunoSEQ multiplex PCR; in TCRdb, only in-frame clones are kept and a portion is missing. The table has about 45,000 clones, about nine tenths seen once; the top ten hold more than 4%. Source material: peripheral blood. The receptors come from a human donor in a cohort sampled during active COVID-19.

V and J are TRBV7-9 and TRBJ1-5, with D possibly TRBD1 on 5 matching bases. Germline V gene sequence: CDR1 SEHNR, CDR2 FQNEAQ (reference sequence). This CDR3 region has 13 residues. The V end lost 8 bases, the J end lost 5 bases, and 13 bases lay between the germline ends. This CDR3 is CASGHPGDQPQHF. The DNA for the CDR3 is TGTGCCAGCGGACACCCTGGGGATCAGCCCCAGCATTTT.

J is TRBJ2-3 and V is TRBV2; D might be TRBD2 (6 bases). V shed 6 bases and J shed 6 bases, with 13 bases lying between them. The CDR3 runs 13 residues. CDR1 and CDR2 from the germline V gene are SNHLY and FYNNEI. The CDR3 reads CASRSHREDTQYF. The CDR3 region has the DNA TGTGCCAGCAGGTCCCACCGGGAGGATACGCAGTATTTT. Full variable domain (outside the CDR3, taken from reference TRBV2 and TRBJ2-3): EPEVTQTPSHQVTQMGQEVILRCVPISNHLYFYWYRQILGQKVEFLVSFYNNEISEKSEIFDDQFSVERPDGSNFTLKIRSTKLEDSAMYFCASRSHREDTQYFGPGTRLTVL.

This chain connects TRBV5-1 to TRBJ2-7; 7 bases are a match to TRBD2. V shed 0 bases and J 0 bases; nucleotides not matched to a gene: 3. The CDR3 sequence is 15 residues long. Germline lookup yields CDR1 SGHRS and CDR2 YFSETQ. CDR3 loop: CASSLAASGSYEQYF. The CDR3, as DNA: TGCGCCAGCAGCTTGGCGGCTAGCGGCTCCTACGAGCAGTACTTC.

The J gene is TRBJ1-5, the V gene TRBV6-5; D is uncertain. CDR3 size: 14 residues. V lost 6 bases and J 0 bases, leaving 9 bases between the germline ends. The germline V gene encodes CDR1 MNHEY and CDR2 SVGAGI. The CDR3 here is CASSEAFSNQPQHF. As DNA, the CDR3 is TGTGCCAGCAGCGAGGCCTTTAGCAATCAGCCCCAGCATTTT.

V gene TRBV2 combines with J gene TRBJ2-4; D not resolved. V lost 3 bases to trimming and J lost 1 base, with 7 bases between them. This CDR3 region has 14 residues. Germline CDR1 reads SNHLY; CDR2 reads FYNNEI. The CDR3 sequence: CASSDYGAKNIQYF. The CDR3 DNA is TGTGCCAGCAGTGACTACGGGGCCAAAAACATTCAGTACTTC.

The J gene is TRBJ2-1, the V gene TRBV7-9; 10 nucleotides match TRBD2. This CDR3 comprises 14 residues. V was pared by 5 bases and J by 6 bases, with 4 bases of the junction left unmatched. CDR1 and CDR2 (germline): SEHNR, FQNEAQ (reference sequence). The CDR3 nucleotides read TGTGCCAGCAGCACAGCGGGAGGGGGCAATGAGCAGTTCTTC. Protein sequence: CASSTAGGGNEQFF. Filled out from reference TRBV7-9 and TRBJ2-1, the complete variable domain reads DTGVSQNPRHKITKRGQNVTFRCDPISEHNRLYWYRQTLGQGPEFLTYFQNEAQLEKSRLLSDRFSAERPKGSFSTLEIQRTEQGDSAMYLCASSTAGGGNEQFFGPGTRLTVL.

J is TRBJ2-7 and V is TRBV7-3; 9 bases match TRBD2. CDR1 and CDR2 (germline): SGHTA, FQGTGA. The CDR3 length is 15 residues. J lost 2 bases, V lost 5 bases, and 7 bases had no gene match. The CDR3 protein is CASSLDSGSTYEQYF. The CDR3, as DNA: TGTGCCAGCAGCCTCGATAGCGGGAGCACCTACGAGCAGTACTTC.

V usage is TRBV5-1 and J usage is TRBJ2-3; TRBD1 matches at 7 bases. Germline trimming cut 0 bases from V and 5 bases from J; bases unmatched to any gene: 9. This CDR3 spans 16 amino acids. From germline, CDR1 is SGHRS and CDR2 YFSETQ. This CDR3 reads CASSLGRRGWGDTQYF. The CDR3 nucleotides are TGCGCCAGCAGCTTGGGTCGCAGGGGGTGGGGAGATACGCAGTATTTT.

DNA of the CDR3: TGTGCCAGCAGTTTATACCCAGCTAGCGGGAGGGCCTGGGAGGGGTACCAAGAGACCCAGTACTTC. Protein: CASSLYPASGRAWEGYQETQYF. The chain joins TRBV28 to TRBJ2-5, with 12 bases lining up with TRBD2. This CDR3 region has 22 residues. Per germline, CDR1 MDHEN and CDR2 SYDVKM. Trimming removed 1 base from V and 0 bases from J; junction bases left unmatched: 18.

The chain employs TRBV28 and TRBJ2-7; 7 bases agree with TRBD2. The germline CDR1 and CDR2 sequences are MDHEN and SYDVKM. The V segment lost 6 bases and the J segment 2 bases; nucleotides outside the gene matches: 4. The length of the CDR3 is 13 residues. For the CDR3, the DNA is TGTGCCAGCAGCCCACTAGCGACCTACGAGCAGTACTTC. Its protein is CASSPLATYEQYF.

CDR3: CASRKREQETQYF. The CDR3 DNA reads TGTGCCAGCAGAAAGCGGGAACAAGAGACCCAGTACTTC. The rearrangement joins TRBV12-3 or TRBV12-4 to TRBJ2-5; 7 nucleotides line up with TRBD2. The junction had 3 bases not matched to a gene; V was cut back by 6 bases and J by 2 bases. There are 13 residues in the CDR3.

The V gene is TRBV6-7, the J gene TRBJ1-1, with 7 bases matching TRBD1. TRBV6-7 belongs to the ORF category, with a function that is uncertain. J gave up 7 bases and V 5 bases, and 16 bases lay outside the gene matches. This CDR3 is built from 16 residues. CDR3 sequence reads: CASSLPGTAEALEAFF. The CDR3 nucleotides are TGTGCCAGCAGTCTACCAGGGACAGCTGAAGCCCTTGAAGCTTTCTTT.

Comment on this clone: An end of the junction does not agree with germline; a read error may underlie this. Other nucleotide sequences from this sample produce the same CDR3. The J gene is TRBJ2-7, the V gene TRBV10-3, with D possibly matching TRBD2 (5 bases). Germline V gene lookup returns CDR1 ENHRY and CDR2 SYGVKD. CDR3 length: 14 residues. Here the CDR3 DNA reads TGTGCCATCAGTCAGACTATGCTGGGGTACGAGCAGTATTTC. This gives the protein CAISQTMLGYEQYF.

The genes are TRBV24-1 and TRBJ2-7; 7 bases are a match to TRBD1. Germline CDR1 is KGHDR and CDR2 is SFDVKD. This CDR3 is built from 13 residues. J gave up 6 bases and V 4 bases, and 5 bases lay outside the gene matches. The CDR3 reads CATSDGTAVEQYF. The CDR3, as DNA: TGTGCCACCAGTGACGGGACAGCGGTCGAGCAGTACTTC.

V gene TRBV2 combines with J gene TRBJ2-2; TRBD2 agrees at 9 bases. The CDR3 spans 15 residues. The V and J ends lost 6 bases and 2 bases, in that order; junction bases with no gene match: 4. Germline CDR1 is SNHLY and CDR2 is FYNNEI. CDR3 protein: CASRGLAGNTGELFF. In nucleotides, the CDR3 is TGTGCCAGCAGAGGCCTAGCGGGAAACACCGGGGAGCTGTTTTTT.

This sequence joins TRBV4-3 and TRBJ1-6; no definite D call. CDR1 is LGHNA, CDR2 YSLEER, per germline. V was clipped by 4 bases and J by 4 bases, with 14 bases between them. The CDR3 has 16 amino acids. CDR3 protein: CASSPSVGYYNSPLHF. The CDR3 nucleotides are TGCGCCAGCAGCCCAAGCGTCGGCTATTATAATTCACCCCTCCACTTT.

The rearrangement joins TRBV4-3 to TRBJ2-5, with 8 bases that match TRBD2. The CDR3 consists of 16 residues. Losses at the gene ends were 0 bases for V and 5 bases for J; bases not matched to a gene: 8. Germline-derived CDR1 and CDR2 are LGHNA and YSLEER. CDR3 sequence reads: CASSQDWTGGVETQYF. CDR3 DNA: TGCGCCAGCAGCCAAGACTGGACGGGGGGGGTCGAGACCCAGTACTTC.

This rearrangement joins TRBV6-5 to TRBJ2-2; 13 bases are a match to TRBD2. CDR3 length: 16 amino acids. V lost 2 bases and J lost 7; bases outside the gene matches: 4. The V gene's germline CDR1 is MNHEY and CDR2 SVGAGI. The CDR3 region is CASSYGLAGVIGELFF. CDR3 sequence (DNA): TGTGCCAGCAGTTACGGACTAGCGGGAGTAATCGGGGAGCTGTTTTTT.

The V gene is TRBV6-2 or TRBV6-3, the J gene TRBJ2-7; 10 bases are a match to TRBD1. The germline CDR1 and CDR2 sequences are MNHEY and SVGEGT. This CDR3 contains 15 residues. V gave up 5 bases and J gave up 0 bases; unmatched junction bases: 4. CDR3 coding DNA: TGTGCCAGCAGTGGGACAGGGGTATCCTCCTACGAGCAGTACTTC. As protein: CASSGTGVSSYEQYF.

The chain has TRBV18 and TRBJ2-1, with 12 bases matching TRBD2. The CDR3 contains 15 residues. In germline, CDR1 is KGHSH, CDR2 LQKENI. The trim removed 2 bases at V and 7 bases at J, leaving 3 bases unmatched. In nucleotides, the CDR3 is TGTGCCAGCTCACCAAAGACTAGCGGGAGTAATGAGCAGTTCTTC. It codes for CASSPKTSGSNEQFF.

The chain joins TRBV28 to TRBJ2-2, with D possibly TRBD2 on 6 matching bases. CDR1 is MDHEN, CDR2 SYDVKM, per germline. The CDR3 totals 18 residues. Trimming removed 8 bases at V and 5 bases at J, with 27 bases between. The CDR3 DNA sequence: TGTGCCAGCTACTCGCTCCGGCGACCCCGCGGAGGGACCGGGGAGCTGTTTTTT. It translates to CASYSLRRPRGGTGELFF.

V usage is TRBV5-1 and J usage is TRBJ2-3, with 8 bases identical to TRBD1. The CDR3 length is 15 residues. Looked up from germline, CDR1 is SGHRS and CDR2 is YFSETQ. V gave up 0 bases and J gave up 5 bases; unmatched junction bases: 5. The CDR3 DNA follows: TGCGCCAGCAGCTTGGACAGGGGGTTGTTAGATACGCAGTATTTT. Encoded protein: CASSLDRGLLDTQYF. Full variable domain (rest looked up from reference TRBV5-1 and TRBJ2-3): KAGVTQTPRYLIKTRGQQVTLSCSPISGHRSVSWYQQTPGQGLQFLFEYFSETQRNKGNFPGRFSGRQFSNSRSEMNVSTLELGDSALYLCASSLDRGLLDTQYFGPGTRLTVL.

This chain joins TRBV4-1 and TRBJ2-7; 14 bases agree with TRBD2. The germline CDR1 and CDR2 sequences are MGHRA and YSYEKL. The length of the CDR3 is 17 residues. The trim removed 4 bases at V and 0 bases at J, leaving 5 bases unmatched. The CDR3 region is CASSRLGTSGSSYEQYF. The CDR3 DNA is TGCGCCAGCAGCCGCCTTGGGACTAGCGGGAGCTCCTACGAGCAGTACTTC.

This chain uses TRBV9 with TRBJ2-1; 9 bases map to TRBD2. J gave up 6 bases and V 4 bases, and 11 bases lay outside the gene matches. The CDR3 runs to 16 residues. From germline, CDR1 is SGDLS and CDR2 YYNGEE. This chain's CDR3 is CASSPRLAGGPNEQFF. The CDR3 nucleotides read TGTGCCAGCAGCCCACGCCTGGCGGGAGGGCCCAATGAGCAGTTCTTC.

The genes are TRBV6-4 and TRBJ1-1; tentative D call: TRBD1 (5 bases). Between the trimmed V and J ends, which lost 6 bases and 4 bases, there was a span of 21 bases. The germline V gene has CDR1 MRHNA and CDR2 SNTAGT. This CDR3 has 16 amino acids. The CDR3 DNA is TGTGCCAGCAGCCCTGAGAAGGGGATAATTGGCACTGAAGCTTTCTTT. Its protein is CASSPEKGIIGTEAFF.

The chain uses TRBV29-1 and TRBJ1-2; 8 bases fit TRBD1. Germline V gene data show CDR1 as SQVTM and CDR2 as ANQGSEA. CDR3 length: 14 amino acids. V was clipped by 3 bases and J by 3 bases; unmatched bases: 6. The CDR3 reads CSVEGRGLDYGYTF. CDR3 DNA sequence: TGCAGCGTTGAGGGCAGGGGGCTTGACTATGGCTACACCTTC.

V usage is TRBV6-5 and J usage is TRBJ2-7; 9 bases fit TRBD2. The CDR3 sequence is 15 residues long. V trimming: 6 bases; J trimming: 3 bases; junction bases outside the gene matches: 9. The germline CDR1 and CDR2 sequences are MNHEY and SVGAGI. CDR3 residues: CASSEIAGEGYEQYF. For the CDR3, the DNA is TGTGCCAGCAGCGAGATAGCGGGAGAAGGCTACGAGCAGTACTTC.

The genes are TRBV12-5 and TRBJ2-5; possibly TRBD1 for D (5 bases). Germline V gene sequence: CDR1 LGHNT, CDR2 FRNRAP. The V gene lost 1 base and the J gene lost 5 bases, with 11 bases spanning the gap. The CDR3 is 14 amino acids. In DNA form, the CDR3 reads TGTGCTAGTGGTTTGGACAGGTTCGGCGAGACCCAGTACTTC. Residues: CASGLDRFGETQYF.